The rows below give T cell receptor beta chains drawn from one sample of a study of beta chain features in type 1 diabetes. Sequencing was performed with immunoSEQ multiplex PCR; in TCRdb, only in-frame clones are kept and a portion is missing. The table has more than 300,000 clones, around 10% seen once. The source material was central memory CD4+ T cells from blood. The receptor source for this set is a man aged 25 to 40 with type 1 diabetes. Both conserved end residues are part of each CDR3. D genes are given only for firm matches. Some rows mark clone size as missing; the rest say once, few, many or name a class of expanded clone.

CDR3: CATSRVRGEAFF
DNA: TGTGCCACCAGCAGAGTTAGAGGTGAAGCTTTCTTT
D: .
J: TRBJ1-1
size: .
V: TRBV15

CDR3: CASSLLAADTDTQYF
DNA: TGCGCCAGCAGCTTGTTAGCGGCGGACACAGATACGCAGTATTTT
D: .
J: TRBJ2-3
size: few
V: TRBV5-1

CDR3: CASSDLDGDTQYF
DNA: TGTGCCAGCAGTGACTTAGATGGGGATACGCAGTATTTT
D: .
J: TRBJ2-3
size: .
V: TRBV6-4

CDR3: CASSLAGSAGGDYNEQFF
DNA: TGCGCCAGCAGCTTGGCCGGGTCTGCTGGTGGGGACTACAATGAGCAGTTCTTC
D: .
J: TRBJ2-1
size: few
V: TRBV5-1

CDR3: CASSPEGSRETQHF
DNA: TGTGCCAGCTCACCGGAAGGGAGTAGGGAGACCCAGCACTTC
D: .
J: TRBJ2-5
size: .
V: TRBV18

CDR3: CASRGTSGSSYEQYF
DNA: TGTGCCAGCAGGGGGACTAGCGGGAGTTCCTACGAGCAGTACTTC
D: TRBD2
J: TRBJ2-7
size: many
V: TRBV28

CDR3: CASSLVEGKQFF
DNA: TGTGCCAGCAGCTTAGTTGAGGGAAAGCAGTTCTTC
D: .
J: TRBJ2-1
size: few
V: TRBV11-2

CDR3: CASSFLTGYEAFF
DNA: TGTGCCAGCAGCTTCCTGACAGGTTATGAAGCTTTCTTT
D: .
J: TRBJ1-1
size: many
V: TRBV7-9

CDR3: CASSQDGPYSNQPQHF
DNA: TGCGCCAGCAGCCAGGATGGACCGTATAGCAATCAGCCCCAGCATTTT
D: .
J: TRBJ1-5
size: few
V: TRBV4-3

CDR3: CASSPTWVSTDTQYF
DNA: TGTGCCAGCAGTCCAACATGGGTGAGCACAGATACGCAGTATTTT
D: .
J: TRBJ2-3
size: .
V: TRBV5-6

CDR3: CAIGTSGAYEQYF
DNA: TGTGCCATTGGGACTAGCGGAGCCTACGAGCAGTACTTC
D: TRBD2
J: TRBJ2-7
size: many
V: TRBV10-3

CDR3: CASSRIATGSLNTEAFF
DNA: TGTGCCAGCTCACGCATAGCGACGGGATCACTGAACACTGAAGCTTTCTTT
D: .
J: TRBJ1-1
size: many
V: TRBV18

CDR3: CASSPAVSYEQYF
DNA: TGTGCCAGCTCACCAGCCGTTTCCTACGAGCAGTACTTC
D: .
J: TRBJ2-7
size: .
V: TRBV18

CDR3: CATSTGSNYGYTF
DNA: TGTGCCACCAGCACAGGGAGCAACTATGGCTACACCTTC
D: .
J: TRBJ1-2
size: .
V: TRBV6-1

CDR3: CASSDRAMNTEAFF
DNA: TGTGCCAGCAGTGACAGGGCAATGAACACTGAAGCTTTCTTT
D: .
J: TRBJ1-1
size: many
V: TRBV2

CDR3: CASSLVGRSTDTQYF
DNA: TGCGCCAGCAGCTTGGTGGGACGGAGCACAGATACGCAGTATTTT
D: .
J: TRBJ2-3
size: .
V: TRBV5-1

CDR3: CASSPGTGNQPQHF
DNA: TGTGCCAGCTCACCCGGGACAGGGAATCAGCCCCAGCATTTT
D: TRBD1
J: TRBJ1-5
size: many
V: TRBV18

CDR3: CASSTWTSGAVNEQFF
DNA: TGTGCCAGCAGCACCTGGACTAGCGGGGCTGTCAATGAGCAGTTCTTC
D: TRBD2
J: TRBJ2-1
size: few
V: TRBV5-4

CDR3: CASSGLGRLTDTQYF
DNA: TGTGCCAGCAGCGGGTTAGGTAGACTCACAGATACGCAGTATTTT
D: .
J: TRBJ2-3
size: .
V: TRBV11-3

CDR3: CARGGWAGYTF
DNA: TGTGCCCGAGGAGGGTGGGCAGGCTACACCTTC
D: .
J: TRBJ1-2
size: .
V: TRBV30

CDR3: CSAIRDRALAINGDTQYF
DNA: TGCAGCGCAATCCGGGACAGGGCCCTAGCTATCAACGGGGATACGCAGTATTTT
D: TRBD1
J: TRBJ2-3
size: .
V: TRBV29-1

CDR3: CASSLDRGDGEAFF
DNA: TGTGCCAGCAGCTTAGATCGGGGGGATGGAGAAGCTTTCTTT
D: .
J: TRBJ1-1
size: .
V: TRBV11-3

CDR3: CSVEDLPGDYGYTF
DNA: TGCAGCGTTGAAGACCTACCCGGGGACTATGGCTACACCTTC
D: .
J: TRBJ1-2
size: few
V: TRBV29-1

CDR3: CASSFSGTWGRENEQFF
DNA: TGTGCCAGCAGCTTTTCCGGAACCTGGGGGAGAGAGAATGAGCAGTTCTTC
D: .
J: TRBJ2-1
size: many
V: TRBV5-6

CDR3: CASKIRGQETQYF
DNA: TGTGCCAGTAAGATCCGGGGCCAAGAGACCCAGTACTTC
D: .
J: TRBJ2-5
size: .
V: TRBV19

CDR3: CASSALTGELFF
DNA: TGTGCCAGTAGTGCCCTCACCGGGGAGCTGTTTTTT
D: .
J: TRBJ2-2
size: few
V: TRBV19

CDR3: CASSLDRGRQETQYF
DNA: TGTGCCAGCAGCTTGGACAGGGGGCGCCAAGAGACCCAGTACTTC
D: TRBD1
J: TRBJ2-5
size: few
V: TRBV7-2

CDR3: CASSIEPGIYGYTF
DNA: TGTGCCAGCAGTATTGAACCAGGGATCTATGGCTACACCTTC
D: .
J: TRBJ1-2
size: few
V: TRBV6-5

CDR3: CASSPGGATTDTQYF
DNA: TGTGCCAGCTCACCCGGCGGGGCCACCACAGATACGCAGTATTTT
D: .
J: TRBJ2-3
size: .
V: TRBV18

CDR3: CASSVVNTEAFF
DNA: TGTGCCAGCAGTGTTGTGAATACTGAAGCTTTCTTT
D: .
J: TRBJ1-1
size: few
V: TRBV2

CDR3: CASSFAGGGFSNQPQHF
DNA: TGTGCCAGCAGTTTTGCGGGGGGCGGGTTTAGCAATCAGCCCCAGCATTTT
D: .
J: TRBJ1-5
size: few
V: TRBV28

CDR3: CASSQAIGEGETQYF
DNA: TGTGCCAGCAGCCAAGCAATCGGGGAGGGAGAGACCCAGTACTTC
D: TRBD2
J: TRBJ2-5
size: few
V: TRBV4-2

CDR3: CASSDRNQPQHF
DNA: TGTGCCAGCTCGGACAGAAATCAGCCCCAGCATTTT
D: .
J: TRBJ1-5
size: .
V: TRBV28

CDR3: CSVAKAGIEAFF
DNA: TGCAGCGTTGCTAAGGCAGGGATTGAAGCTTTCTTT
D: .
J: TRBJ1-1
size: .
V: TRBV29-1

CDR3: CASREGVTYEQYF
DNA: TGTGCCAGCAGGGAGGGCGTCACCTACGAGCAGTACTTC
D: .
J: TRBJ2-7
size: few
V: TRBV28

CDR3: CSVRTGSIVGEQYF
DNA: TGCAGCGTTCGCACAGGGTCTATTGTAGGCGAGCAGTACTTC
D: .
J: TRBJ2-7
size: .
V: TRBV29-1

CDR3: CASSGDVNTGELFF
DNA: TGTGCCAGCAGCGGAGACGTCAACACCGGGGAGCTGTTTTTT
D: .
J: TRBJ2-2
size: .
V: TRBV9

CDR3: CASRAPSGRKNEQFF
DNA: TGTGCCAGCAGGGCCCCTAGCGGGAGAAAGAATGAGCAGTTCTTC
D: TRBD2
J: TRBJ2-1
size: few
V: TRBV25-1

CDR3: CASKTWEGSPLHF
DNA: TGTGCCAGCAAAACTTGGGAGGGTTCACCCCTCCACTTT
D: .
J: TRBJ1-6
size: few
V: TRBV28

CDR3: CASRPGGVREQYF
DNA: TGCGCCAGCCGTCCCGGAGGGGTCCGCGAGCAGTACTTC
D: .
J: TRBJ2-7
size: many
V: TRBV4-1

CDR3: CASSLYGGSNEQYF
DNA: TGCGCCAGCAGCTTGTATGGGGGGAGCAACGAGCAGTACTTC
D: .
J: TRBJ2-7
size: many
V: TRBV5-1

CDR3: CASKAASDEQYF
DNA: TGTGCCAGCAAGGCAGCATCCGACGAGCAGTACTTC
D: .
J: TRBJ2-7
size: few
V: TRBV28

CDR3: CASSKEGGEPYNEQFF
DNA: TGTGCCAGCAGCAAAGAGGGGGGAGAGCCTTACAATGAGCAGTTCTTC
D: .
J: TRBJ2-1
size: few
V: TRBV21-1

CDR3: CASSPRLVVETQYF
DNA: TGTGCCAGCAGTCCACGACTAGTAGTAGAGACCCAGTACTTC
D: .
J: TRBJ2-5
size: few
V: TRBV6-5

CDR3: CSAAPPTGELFF
DNA: TGCAGCGCCGCCCCCCCGACCGGGGAGCTGTTTTTT
D: .
J: TRBJ2-2
size: .
V: TRBV29-1

CDR3: CASSFGGRSYEQYF
DNA: TGTGCCAGCAGCTTCGGCGGGAGATCCTACGAGCAGTACTTC
D: TRBD2
J: TRBJ2-7
size: few
V: TRBV7-2

CDR3: CASRTQSDQPQHF
DNA: TGTGCCAGCCGGACCCAATCGGATCAGCCCCAGCATTTT
D: .
J: TRBJ1-5
size: few
V: TRBV6-1

CDR3: CSVKPPGGDTEAFF
DNA: TGCAGCGTCAAACCGCCAGGCGGCGACACTGAAGCTTTCTTT
D: .
J: TRBJ1-1
size: few
V: TRBV29-1

CDR3: CASRMRGNTIYF
DNA: TGTGCCAGCAGAATGCGGGGAAACACCATATATTTT
D: .
J: TRBJ1-3
size: .
V: TRBV28

CDR3: CASGCLTRKETQYF
DNA: TGTGCCAGCGGATGTTTAACAAGAAAAGAGACCCAGTACTTC
D: .
J: TRBJ2-5
size: few
V: TRBV12-1

CDR3: CASSEGPIAYNEQFF
DNA: TGTGCCAGCAGTGAGGGACCAATTGCCTACAATGAGCAGTTCTTC
D: .
J: TRBJ2-1
size: few
V: TRBV6-6

CDR3: CATSRDLSSEQYF
DNA: TGTGCCACCAGCAGAGATCTATCGTCCGAGCAGTACTTC
D: .
J: TRBJ2-7
size: .
V: TRBV15

CDR3: CASSVRVEQYF
DNA: TGTGCCAGCAGTGTCCGGGTCGAGCAGTACTTC
D: .
J: TRBJ2-7
size: few
V: TRBV28

CDR3: CAISESVGGLAKNIQYF
DNA: TGTGCCATCAGTGAGTCAGTTGGGGGATTAGCCAAAAACATTCAGTACTTC
D: .
J: TRBJ2-4
size: few
V: TRBV10-3

CDR3: CASSQIKNTEAFF
DNA: TGCGCCAGCAGCCAGATAAAGAACACTGAAGCTTTCTTT
D: .
J: TRBJ1-1
size: .
V: TRBV4-1

CDR3: CASSSPRALGSGGYEQFF
DNA: TGTGCCAGCAGCTCACCTCGGGCCCTTGGTTCGGGAGGCTATGAGCAGTTCTTC
D: TRBD2
J: TRBJ2-1
size: .
V: TRBV7-2

CDR3: CASSQGGASSYEQYF
DNA: TGTGCCAGCAGCCAAGGGGGGGCTAGCTCCTACGAGCAGTACTTC
D: .
J: TRBJ2-7
size: once
V: TRBV5-4

CDR3: CASSLAGAYNEQFF
DNA: TGTGCCAGCAGCCTAGCGGGAGCCTACAATGAGCAGTTCTTC
D: TRBD2
J: TRBJ2-1
size: few
V: TRBV7-9

CDR3: CASSFAGTSLRNEQFF
DNA: TGTGCCAGCAGCTTTGCCGGGACTAGCTTGAGGAATGAGCAGTTCTTC
D: TRBD2
J: TRBJ2-1
size: few
V: TRBV7-9

CDR3: CASSISQGQETQYF
DNA: TGTGCCAGCAGCATCTCACAGGGGCAAGAGACCCAGTACTTC
D: TRBD1
J: TRBJ2-5
size: .
V: TRBV9